Below are 27 T cell receptor beta chains sequenced from a single sample in a study of blood T cell repertoires in COVID-19. Sequencing was performed with immunoSEQ multiplex PCR; in TCRdb, only in-frame clones are kept and a portion is missing. The table lists around 160,000 clones, roughly 90% of them singletons. Sequencing used PBMCs or T cells enriched from blood (not recorded which). These receptors originate from a woman younger than 45 with acute COVID-19.

The chain employs TRBV7-2 and TRBJ2-1; 9 nucleotides agree with TRBD2. Germline values: CDR1 SGHTA, CDR2 FQGNSA. The CDR3 runs to 16 residues. The V gene end was trimmed by 7 bases and the J gene end by 2 bases; junction bases not matched to a gene: 9. The CDR3 loop reads CASTFSRLAAYNEQFF. DNA of the CDR3: TGTGCCAGCACCTTTAGCCGACTAGCGGCCTACAATGAGCAGTTCTTC.

The V gene is TRBV9, the J gene TRBJ1-2; D is perhaps TRBD1 (5 bases). Germline lookup yields CDR1 SGDLS and CDR2 YYNGEE. The CDR3 contains 13 residues. Trimming pared 3 bases from V and 8 bases from J, leaving 14 bases between. CDR3: CASSASQVWGYTF. For the CDR3, the DNA is TGTGCCAGCAGCGCATCACAGGTGTGGGGCTACACCTTC.

The gene calls are TRBV5-1 and TRBJ2-1; 8 bases map to TRBD2. CDR3 length: 15 residues. In germline, CDR1 is SGHRS, CDR2 YFSETQ. The V gene end was trimmed by 2 bases and the J gene end by 6 bases; junction bases not matched to a gene: 7. The CDR3 DNA reads as TGCGCCAGCAGCTTTACTAGCGGAGCTACCAATGAGCAGTTCTTC. Encoded protein: CASSFTSGATNEQFF.

This clone came up once. This chain joins TRBV14 and TRBJ1-3; D remains unclear. The CDR3 totals 14 residues. CDR1 is SGHDN, CDR2 FVKESK, per germline. Trimming left V 4 bases short and J 0 bases short, with 7 bases between. The CDR3 sequence is CASSPGYSGNTIYF. The CDR3 DNA reads TGTGCCAGCAGCCCGGGTTACTCTGGAAACACCATATATTTT.

This CDR3 reads CATSSNRGSGANVLTF. DNA of the CDR3: TGTGCCACCAGCAGTAACAGGGGATCTGGGGCCAACGTCCTGACTTTC. The gene calls are TRBV15 and TRBJ2-6, with TRBD1 matching 7 bases. V lost 3 bases and J lost 1; bases outside the gene matches: 3. Germline V gene data show CDR1 as LNHNV and CDR2 as YYDKDF (reference sequence). The CDR3 sequence is 16 residues long.

V usage is TRBV6-2 or TRBV6-3 and J usage is TRBJ2-1; 7 bases agree with TRBD2. Trimming at V came to 2 bases and at J to 7 bases, leaving 8 bases not matched to a gene. This CDR3 comprises 15 residues. The germline V gene has CDR1 MNHEY and CDR2 SVGEGT. CDR3 sequence (DNA): TGTGCCAGCAGTTACGCGGGACTAACCTCGAATGAGCAGTTCTTC. Protein product: CASSYAGLTSNEQFF.

The rearrangement links TRBV11-2 to TRBJ2-7, with D unresolved. V shed 1 base and J shed 2 bases, with 15 bases lying between them. The length of the CDR3 is 16 residues. The V gene's germline CDR1 is SGHAT and CDR2 FQNNGV. In DNA, the CDR3 is TGTGCCAGCAGCTTAGTTCGGTCCATGCGAGCCTACGAGCAGTACTTC. This codes for CASSLVRSMRAYEQYF.

The chain combines TRBV7-8 with TRBJ1-5; D not certain. The CDR3 runs to 14 residues. Trimming removed 1 base from V and 5 bases from J, with 9 bases in between. Germline CDR1 and CDR2: SGHVS and FQNEAQ. The CDR3 reads CASSLERRYQPQHF. CDR3 DNA: TGTGCCAGCAGCTTAGAGCGGCGCTATCAGCCCCAGCATTTT.

The rearrangement joins TRBV10-3 to TRBJ1-5, with TRBD1 identical over 12 bases. Trimming took 11 bases from V and 3 from J; bases not matched to a gene: 8. This CDR3 is built from 15 residues. Germline CDR1 reads ENHRY; CDR2 reads SYGVKD. CDR3 bases: TGTGCCTCCTTGCCGGGACAGGGGGCCAATCAGCCCCAGCATTTT. This sequence encodes CASLPGQGANQPQHF.

The chain recombines TRBV5-5 with TRBJ1-5, with TRBD1 matching over 7 bases. Germline V gives CDR1 SGHKS, CDR2 YYEKEE (reference sequence). The length of the CDR3 is 18 residues. The trim removed 2 bases at V and 0 bases at J, leaving 11 bases unmatched. The CDR3 region has the DNA TGTGCCAGCAGCTTCGGCAACAGGGGTCTACATAGCAATCAGCCCCAGCATTTT. It yields the protein CASSFGNRGLHSNQPQHF. The full variable domain, its missing parts supplied by reference TRBV5-5 and TRBJ1-5, is DAGVTQSPTHLIKTRGQQVTLRCSPISGHKSVSWYQQVLGQGPQFIFQYYEKEERGRGNFPDRFSARQFPNYSSELNVNALLLGDSALYLCASSFGNRGLHSNQPQHFGDGTRLSIL.

The chain employs TRBV30 and TRBJ2-5; 9 nucleotides align to TRBD2. The junction had 8 bases not matched to a gene; V was cut back by 4 bases and J by 2 bases. Germline lookup yields CDR1 GTSNPN and CDR2 SVGIG (reference sequence). This CDR3 region has 15 residues. The CDR3 protein is CAWKSLGLAQETQYF. In DNA form, the CDR3 reads TGTGCCTGGAAGTCTTTGGGACTAGCTCAAGAGACCCAGTACTTC.

J is TRBJ2-7 and V is TRBV7-6; 12 bases are shared with TRBD2. V was clipped by 5 bases and J by 6 bases; unmatched bases: 5. This CDR3 contains 14 residues. Germline-derived CDR1 and CDR2 are SGHVS and FNYEAQ. CDR3: CASSRLAGDGEQYF. The CDR3, as DNA: TGTGCCAGCAGCCGACTAGCGGGAGACGGCGAGCAGTACTTC.

This chain links TRBV5-8 with TRBJ1-2; D is unresolved. Trimming left V 4 bases short and J 6 bases short, with 22 bases between. Germline V lookup: CDR1 SGHTS, CDR2 YDEGEE. The CDR3 loop spans 16 amino acids. CDR3 amino acids: CASSRGPNPTLHGYTF. CDR3 DNA sequence: TGTGCCAGCAGCCGAGGTCCTAACCCTACGCTACATGGCTACACCTTC.

This clone was detected a few times. The rearrangement uses TRBV3-1 (or the pseudogene TRBV3-2) and TRBJ1-5; D is possibly TRBD1 (5 bases). CDR3 length equals 21 residues. V lost 0 bases and J 0 bases, leaving 24 bases between the germline ends. The V gene's germline CDR1 is LGHDT and CDR2 YNNKEL (reference sequence). The CDR3 loop is CASSQEGMETGDEYSNQPQHF. DNA for the CDR3: TGTGCCAGCAGCCAAGAGGGAATGGAGACGGGGGACGAGTATAGCAATCAGCCCCAGCATTTT.

V gene TRBV5-4 combines with J gene TRBJ2-2; 11 positions agree with TRBD2. After removal of 0 bases from V and 5 bases from J, the junction contained 3 bases not matched to a gene. The CDR3 has 16 residues. Germline CDR1 SGHNT, CDR2 YYREEE (reference sequence). CDR3 in DNA: TGTGCCAGCAGCTTGGGGGGGACTAGCGGTACCGGGGAGCTGTTTTTT. Encoded protein: CASSLGGTSGTGELFF.

The CDR3 region is CASSDGGQGADTQYF. The CDR3 nucleotides are TGTGCCAGCAGTGACGGCGGGCAGGGGGCAGATACGCAGTATTTT. The chain employs TRBV6-4 and TRBJ2-3; TRBD1 matches 7 bases. Germline values: CDR1 MRHNA, CDR2 SNTAGT. After removal of 2 bases from V and 4 bases from J, the junction contained 6 bases not matched to a gene. This CDR3 region has 15 residues.

V and J are TRBV9 and TRBJ2-7; no firm D call. Germline V lookup: CDR1 SGDLS, CDR2 YYNGEE. The CDR3 has 13 amino acids. V gave up 0 bases and J gave up 3 bases, with 7 bases separating them. CDR3 DNA sequence: TGTGCCAGCAGCGTAGACGGGTACTACGAGCAGTACTTC. The encoded protein is CASSVDGYYEQYF.

V and J are TRBV7-9 and TRBJ1-6; TRBD1 agrees at 11 bases. Germline V gives CDR1 SEHNR, CDR2 FQNEAQ (reference sequence). J was trimmed by 6 bases and V by 3 bases; bases with no gene match: 7. The CDR3 is 17 residues long. The CDR3 reads CASSLDRGLSANSPLHF. The DNA of the CDR3 is TGTGCCAGCAGCTTGGACAGGGGGCTGTCAGCTAATTCACCCCTCCACTTT.

The count of this clone is one. V is TRBV7-2 and J is TRBJ1-1, with D maybe TRBD1 (6 bases). Looked up from germline, CDR1 is SGHTA and CDR2 is FQGNSA. V lost 4 bases, J lost 4 bases, and 13 bases lay in between. The CDR3 loop spans 14 amino acids. The CDR3 protein is CASSSSGVATEAFF. DNA of the CDR3: TGTGCCAGCAGCTCTTCAGGGGTTGCCACTGAAGCTTTCTTT.

The chain links TRBV28 to TRBJ1-2; D is ambiguous. There are 11 residues in the CDR3. The V and J ends lost 6 bases and 0 bases respectively, with 2 bases between them. Per germline, CDR1 MDHEN and CDR2 SYDVKM. The CDR3 DNA is TGTGCCAGCAGCTCTAACTATGGCTACACCTTC. It yields the protein CASSSNYGYTF.

This clone was detected only a few times. The chain is built from TRBV7-2 and TRBJ1-2; D is uncertain. Trimming stripped 3 bases from V and 4 bases from J, with 9 bases between. The CDR3 totals 13 residues. Germline V gene lookup returns CDR1 SGHTA and CDR2 FQGNSA. Written as DNA, the CDR3 is TGTGCCAGCAGCTTGGCGGATCCCTATGGCTACACCTTC. Protein sequence: CASSLADPYGYTF.

V is TRBV4-3 and J is TRBJ2-3; 10 bases are a match to TRBD2. The CDR3 consists of 16 residues. Per germline, CDR1 LGHNA and CDR2 YSLEER. With V trimmed by 0 bases and J by 6 bases, 6 bases remained unmatched. The CDR3 spells CASSQDASGSGDTQYF. CDR3 nucleotide sequence: TGCGCCAGCAGCCAAGATGCTAGCGGGAGCGGGGATACGCAGTATTTT.

This clone was observed once. The chain's CDR3 is CASRTGGSQEQYF. CDR3 in DNA: TGTGCCAGCCGGACAGGGGGTTCGCAGGAGCAGTACTTC. The chain links TRBV28 to TRBJ2-7; 10 bases match TRBD1. CDR3 length: 13 amino acids. Looked up from germline, CDR1 is MDHEN and CDR2 is SYDVKM. The trim removed 8 bases at V and 7 bases at J, leaving 8 bases unmatched.

This chain uses TRBV11-3 with TRBJ2-3; maybe TRBD2 (6 bases). Germline V gives CDR1 SGHNT, CDR2 YENEEA. The CDR3 loop spans 14 amino acids. V dropped 3 bases and J dropped 2 bases, with 9 bases sitting between them. DNA of the CDR3: TGTGCCAGCAGCTTCGGGGGTTACACAGATACGCAGTATTTT. Protein: CASSFGGYTDTQYF.

This clone was counted a few times. The rearrangement joins TRBV9 to TRBJ1-2, with 7 bases fitting TRBD1. The V gene end was trimmed by 0 bases and the J gene end by 2 bases; junction bases not matched to a gene: 4. This CDR3 is 15 amino acids long. Germline values: CDR1 SGDLS, CDR2 YYNGEE. CDR3 DNA sequence: TGTGCCAGCAGCGTAGCAGGGACAGTCAACTATGGCTACACCTTC. This translates into CASSVAGTVNYGYTF.

In nucleotides, the CDR3 is TGTGCCAGCAGTTGTCCAGGAGCGGGAGAAGGACAAGAGACCCAGTACTTC. Translation: CASSCPGAGEGQETQYF. The V and J genes are TRBV27 and TRBJ2-5; 8 bases match TRBD2. The CDR3 length is 17 residues. V gave up 4 bases and J gave up 2 bases; unmatched junction bases: 12. The germline CDR1 and CDR2 sequences are MNHEY and SMNVEV (reference sequence).

The chain is built from TRBV9 and TRBJ2-3; TRBD2 agrees at 7 bases. The CDR3 has 15 amino acids. J was trimmed by 0 bases and V by 3 bases; bases with no gene match: 4. CDR1 is SGDLS and CDR2 is YYNGEE in the germline V gene. The CDR3 spells CASSATSVSTDTQYF. CDR3 nucleotide sequence: TGTGCCAGCAGCGCCACTAGCGTTAGCACAGATACGCAGTATTTT. Variable domain in full (rest from reference TRBV9 and TRBJ2-3): DSGVTQTPKHLITATGQRVTLRCSPRSGDLSVYWYQQSLDQGLQFLIQYYNGEERAKGNILERFSAQQFPDLHSELNLSSLELGDSALYFCASSATSVSTDTQYFGPGTRLTVL.